One and the same sample provided the 4 T cell receptor beta chains below, sequenced in a study of blood T cell repertoires in COVID-19. Method: immunoSEQ multiplex PCR; TCRdb's copy keeps in-frame clones and lacks some. The sample lists 220,000 or so clones, roughly 84% occurring once. The sequenced material came from peripheral blood. The receptor source for this set is an elderly woman with acute or convalescent COVID-19.

V and J are TRBV30 and TRBJ1-5; D remains unclear. The CDR3 is 13 residues long. V gave up 0 bases and J gave up 7 bases, with 10 bases separating them. CDR1 GTSNPN and CDR2 SVGIG come from the germline V gene (reference sequence). CDR3 protein: CAWSVEAQQPQHF. As DNA, the CDR3 is TGTGCCTGGAGTGTTGAGGCCCAACAGCCCCAGCATTTT.

This CDR3 is CASSLTGQGYEQYF. CDR3 in DNA: TGCGCCAGCAGCTTGACCGGACAGGGCTACGAGCAGTACTTC. This chain links TRBV5-1 with TRBJ2-7; 8 bases map to TRBD1. Germline V CDR1 and CDR2: SGHRS, YFSETQ. The CDR3 loop spans 14 amino acids. With V trimmed by 1 base and J by 3 bases, 3 bases remained unmatched. The full variable domain, its missing parts supplied by reference TRBV5-1 and TRBJ2-7, is KAGVTQTPRYLIKTRGQQVTLSCSPISGHRSVSWYQQTPGQGLQFLFEYFSETQRNKGNFPGRFSGRQFSNSRSEMNVSTLELGDSALYLCASSLTGQGYEQYFGPGTRLTVT.

This clone appeared a single time. The chain couples TRBV11-3 to TRBJ1-2, with D hard to call. Trimming cost V 3 bases and J 6 bases, with 8 bases left between them. There are 12 residues in the CDR3. Germline CDR1 is SGHNT and CDR2 is YENEEA. CDR3 in DNA: TGTGCCAGCAGCTTGGTGGCGGATGGCTACACCTTC. Its protein is CASSLVADGYTF.

The rearrangement links TRBV27 to TRBJ1-6; no definite D call. The CDR3 spans 19 residues. Germline V gives CDR1 MNHEY, CDR2 SMNVEV (reference sequence). Trimming removed 5 bases at V and 0 bases at J, with 20 bases between. The CDR3 region is CASSELAPGWGSYNSPLHF. CDR3 bases: TGTGCCAGCAGTGAACTAGCACCTGGGTGGGGCTCCTATAATTCACCCCTCCACTTT.